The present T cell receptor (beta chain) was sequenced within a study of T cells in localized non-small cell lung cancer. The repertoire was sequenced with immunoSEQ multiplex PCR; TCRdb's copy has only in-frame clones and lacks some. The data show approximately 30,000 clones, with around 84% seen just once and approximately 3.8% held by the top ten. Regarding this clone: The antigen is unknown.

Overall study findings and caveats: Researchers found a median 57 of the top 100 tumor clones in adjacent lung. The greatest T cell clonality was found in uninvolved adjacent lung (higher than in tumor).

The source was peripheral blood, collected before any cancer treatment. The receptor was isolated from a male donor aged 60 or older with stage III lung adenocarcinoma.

CDR3 loop: CAISVRGAGPLHF. CDR3 DNA: TGTGCCATCAGTGTGCGGGGGGCTGGGCCCCTCCACTTT. The rearrangement links TRBV10-3 to TRBJ1-6, with D possibly matching TRBD1 (6 bases). V lost 4 bases and J lost 13, with 14 bases in between. CDR1 ENHRY and CDR2 SYGVKD come from the germline V gene. The CDR3 contains 13 residues.